These 23 T cell receptor beta chains originate from one sample sequenced in a study of blood T cell repertoires in COVID-19. Only in-frame clones appear in the TCRdb table, and some are missing; sequencing was by immunoSEQ multiplex PCR. The sample has over 200,000 clones, around 82% seen once. Sequencing used peripheral blood. The receptors were gathered from a man older than 75 with acute or convalescent COVID-19.

The chain employs TRBV12-3 or TRBV12-4 and TRBJ2-1; D gene uncertain. This CDR3 contains 13 residues. Trimming stripped 3 bases from V and 4 bases from J, with 7 bases between. CDR3 amino acids: CASSFTEYNEQFF. In DNA form, the CDR3 reads TGTGCCAGCAGTTTCACGGAGTACAATGAGCAGTTCTTC.

This chain's CDR3 is CASSKGTGETGELFF. The CDR3 DNA follows: TGCGCCAGCAGTAAAGGGACAGGGGAAACCGGGGAGCTGTTTTTT. The rearrangement joins TRBV10-1 to TRBJ2-2; 10 positions match TRBD1. The CDR3 extends over 15 amino acids. Germline CDR1 and CDR2: WNHNN and SYGVQD (reference sequence). V was clipped by 5 bases and J by 5 bases; unmatched bases: 5.

The CDR3 loop reads CASSIPGQEKLFF. The CDR3 coding sequence is TGTGCCAGTAGTATTCCCGGACAGGAAAAACTGTTTTTT. The chain links TRBV19 to TRBJ1-4, with D possibly being TRBD1 (6 bases). The germline V gene has CDR1 LNHDA and CDR2 SQIVND (reference sequence). This CDR3 is 13 amino acids long. The V and J ends lost 3 bases and 8 bases respectively, with 10 bases between them.

The CDR3 reads CASSQFGEPYNEQFF. For the CDR3, the DNA is TGCGCCAGCAGCCAATTCGGGGAACCCTACAATGAGCAGTTCTTC. The genes are TRBV5-1 and TRBJ2-1, with a weak D call TRBD2 (5 bases). The germline V gene has CDR1 SGHRS and CDR2 YFSETQ. The V gene lost 4 bases and the J gene lost 2 bases, with 13 bases spanning the gap. This CDR3 is 15 amino acids long.

As concerns this clone: The CDR3 ends on some other residue instead of the conserved phenylalanine or tryptophan, so this is likely a read error. Because the CDR3's place on the DNA is in doubt, the DNA is left out and the CDR3 is given as listed by TCRdb. The chain couples TRBV16 to TRBJ1-5; the table's D call, TRBD1, was not checked against the DNA. The CDR3 comprises 13 residues, both ends counted. The germline V gene has CDR1 KGHSY and CDR2 FQNENV. CDR3 sequence reads: CASSKGVISPSIL.

The V call is TRBV7-9, the J call TRBJ2-7, with TRBD2 matching over 13 bases. The germline V gene has CDR1 SEHNR and CDR2 FQNEAQ (reference sequence). The junction had 0 bases not matched to a gene; V was cut back by 1 base and J by 3 bases. The CDR3 consists of 15 residues. In DNA form, the CDR3 reads TGTGCCAGCAGCTTAGGGACTAGCGGGAGCTACGAGCAGTACTTC. Amino acid sequence: CASSLGTSGSYEQYF.

This clone was counted once. J is TRBJ1-5 and V is TRBV30; perhaps TRBD1 as D (6 bases). The CDR3 is 13 amino acids. Germline CDR1 is GTSNPN and CDR2 is SVGIG (reference sequence). V lost 3 bases to trimming and J lost 4 bases, with 10 bases between them. The CDR3 protein is CAWRGGGNQPQHF. The CDR3 nucleotides read TGTGCCTGGAGAGGGGGTGGGAATCAGCCCCAGCATTTT.

The chain recombines TRBV7-9 with TRBJ2-5; 8 positions agree with TRBD2. The germline V gene has CDR1 SEHNR and CDR2 FQNEAQ (reference sequence). This CDR3 contains 15 residues. V shed 3 bases, J shed 5 bases, and the junction held 8 bases outside the gene matches. CDR3 bases: TGTGCCAGCAGCTTTCCTAGCGGGCTTGCGGAGACCCAGTACTTC. It translates to CASSFPSGLAETQYF.

The chain uses TRBV7-2 and TRBJ2-1, with TRBD2 matching 10 bases. From germline, CDR1 is SGHTA and CDR2 FQGNSA. CDR3 length equals 15 residues. V gave up 3 bases and J gave up 7 bases; unmatched junction bases: 6. CDR3: CASSFQAGGSNEQFF. CDR3 sequence (DNA): TGTGCCAGCAGCTTTCAAGCGGGGGGGTCAAATGAGCAGTTCTTC.

The J gene is TRBJ2-3, the V gene TRBV27, with a tentative D call TRBD1 (5 bases). This CDR3 contains 15 residues. Trimming left V 7 bases short and J 6 bases short, with 20 bases between. The germline V gene has CDR1 MNHEY and CDR2 SMNVEV (reference sequence). CDR3 in amino acids: CASNPGQVVVDTQYF. The CDR3 DNA follows: TGTGCCAGCAACCCCGGACAAGTGGTGGTTGATACGCAGTATTTT.

The J gene is TRBJ2-5, the V gene TRBV5-4; D is perhaps TRBD1 (6 bases). Trimming pared 3 bases from V and 4 bases from J, leaving 10 bases between. The length of the CDR3 is 13 residues. Germline CDR1 and CDR2: SGHNT and YYREEE (reference sequence). The CDR3: CASSYRESETQYF. CDR3 sequence (DNA): TGTGCCAGCAGCTACAGGGAGTCAGAGACCCAGTACTTC.

V gene TRBV7-9 combines with J gene TRBJ1-2, with D tentatively TRBD1 (6 bases). V lost 2 bases, J lost 3 bases, and 10 bases lay in between. The germline V gene encodes CDR1 SEHNR and CDR2 FQNEAQ (reference sequence). CDR3 length: 14 residues. The CDR3 protein is CASSLWDKDYGYTF. The CDR3 coding sequence is TGTGCCAGCAGCTTATGGGACAAGGACTATGGCTACACCTTC. The complete variable domain, with remaining parts taken from reference TRBV7-9 and TRBJ1-2, reads DTGVSQNPRHKITKRGQNVTFRCDPISEHNRLYWYRQTLGQGPEFLTYFQNEAQLEKSRLLSDRFSAERPKGSFSTLEIQRTEQGDSAMYLCASSLWDKDYGYTFGSGTRLTVV.

The chain uses TRBV7-9 and TRBJ2-1; the match to TRBD2 covers 12 bases. The germline CDR1 and CDR2 sequences are SEHNR and FQNEAQ (reference sequence). V shed 5 bases and J 0 bases; nucleotides not matched to a gene: 2. The CDR3 is 16 amino acids. This CDR3 is CASSASGRASYNEQFF. The DNA for the CDR3 is TGTGCCAGCAGCGCTAGCGGGAGGGCCTCCTACAATGAGCAGTTCTTC.

Comments on this clone: The germline gene is not matched at one end of the junction; a read error may be the cause. The gene calls are TRBV2 and TRBJ2-3, with 8 bases aligning to TRBD2. Germline V gene lookup returns CDR1 SNHLY and CDR2 FYNNEI. The CDR3 loop spans 18 amino acids. CDR3 region: CASREGISGISGTDTQYF. For the CDR3, the DNA is TGTGCCAGCAGGGAAGGGATTAGCGGGATATCGGGCACAGATACGCAGTATTTT. Full variable domain (remainder filled in from reference TRBV2 and TRBJ2-3): EPEVTQTPSHQVTQMGQEVILRCVPISNHLYFYWYRQILGQKVEFLVSFYNNEISEKSEIFDDQFSVERPDGSNFTLKIRSTKLEDSAMYFCASREGISGISGTDTQYFGPGTRLTVL.

The gene calls are TRBV5-8 and TRBJ1-3; 7 bases are a match to TRBD1. After removal of 9 bases from V and 4 bases from J, the junction contained 10 bases not matched to a gene. This CDR3 has 14 amino acids. The germline gives CDR1 SGHTS, CDR2 YDEGEE. CDR3 DNA: TGTGCCACCCATCAGGGGGACCGCGGAAACACCATATATTTT. Protein product: CATHQGDRGNTIYF.

This CDR3 reads CASSIVSEKLFF. CDR3 bases: TGTGCCAGCAGCATAGTTAGTGAAAAACTGTTTTTT. The chain combines TRBV28 with TRBJ1-4; no clear D gene. In germline, CDR1 is MDHEN, CDR2 SYDVKM. Deletions cut 6 bases from V and 7 bases from J, with 9 bases between. The length of the CDR3 is 12 residues.

The chain recombines TRBV5-1 with TRBJ2-5; TRBD2 matches 13 bases. This CDR3 spans 15 amino acids. CDR1 is SGHRS, CDR2 YFSETQ, per germline. V lost 3 bases and J lost 3; bases outside the gene matches: 2. The CDR3 loop reads CASSSGLAGEETQYF. The CDR3 nucleotides read TGCGCCAGCAGCTCAGGACTAGCGGGGGAAGAGACCCAGTACTTC.

The chain employs TRBV2 and TRBJ1-1, with D maybe TRBD1 (6 bases). Per the germline V gene, CDR1 is SNHLY and CDR2 is FYNNEI. V lost 1 base and J 7 bases, leaving 16 bases between the germline ends. This CDR3 comprises 15 residues. CDR3 sequence (DNA): TGTGCCAGCAGTGAAGGGGTCCCTGGACAGTTTGAAGCTTTCTTT. Translating it yields CASSEGVPGQFEAFF.

This clone has a single count. The chain has TRBV5-1 and TRBJ2-5; 10 bases agree with TRBD1. The J segment lost 5 bases and the V segment lost 2 bases, leaving 6 bases of the junction unmatched. Germline assignment: CDR1 SGHRS and CDR2 YFSETQ. This CDR3 has 15 residues. The CDR3 loop reads CASSFTGTGVETQYF. The CDR3, as DNA: TGCGCCAGCAGCTTCACCGGGACAGGGGTTGAGACCCAGTACTTC.

The chain carries TRBV6-2 or TRBV6-3 and TRBJ2-1; 10 bases are shared with TRBD2. The V and J ends lost 6 bases and 1 base, in that order; junction bases with no gene match: 3. CDR3 length: 15 amino acids. Germline V CDR1 and CDR2: MNHEY, SVGEGT. CDR3 bases: TGTGCCAGCAGCCAACTAGCGGGGTCCTACAATGAGCAGTTCTTC. It yields the protein CASSQLAGSYNEQFF.

V is TRBV27 and J is TRBJ2-3; D is possibly TRBD1 (5 bases). Germline CDR1 reads MNHEY; CDR2 reads SMNVEV (reference sequence). V was pared by 7 bases and J by 1 base, with 18 bases between. The CDR3 spans 16 residues. The chain's CDR3 is CASTQDRRDRTDTQYF. For the CDR3, the DNA is TGTGCCAGCACCCAAGACAGAAGAGACCGCACAGATACGCAGTATTTT.

This rearrangement joins TRBV5-1 to TRBJ2-1; 9 nucleotides match TRBD2. This CDR3 comprises 16 residues. Germline CDR1 reads SGHRS; CDR2 reads YFSETQ. With V trimmed by 6 bases and J by 8 bases, 15 bases remained unmatched. The CDR3 DNA reads as TGCGCCAGCAAACTCAACCCGGGACTAGCCGCCGATGAGCAGTTCTTC. Translated, it gives CASKLNPGLAADEQFF.

This chain connects TRBV5-1 to TRBJ1-4, with D possibly being TRBD1 (6 bases). V lost 4 bases and J lost 4, with 17 bases in between. This CDR3 has 16 residues. The germline V gene encodes CDR1 SGHRS and CDR2 YFSETQ. The CDR3 region is CASSQGTIRGNEKLFF. The CDR3 nucleotides are TGCGCCAGCAGCCAAGGCACAATCAGGGGTAATGAAAAACTGTTTTTT.